This entry describes one T cell receptor beta chain. The antigen is not known. A much larger clone differs by one base, so this may be a read error. TCR beta cDNA was reverse-transcribed from around 0.55 ug of total RNA. The reaction used a constant-region primer and ProtoScript II reverse transcriptase. What produced the TCR beta libraries was three nested multiplex PCR rounds using slightly modified ARM-PCR. Investigators reported that the first two PCR rounds, at 10 cycles each, used TRBV1-TRBV30 forward primers with a C-beta reverse primer. TCRdb called the multiplex PCR reads again in MiXCR, with one record for every CDR3 protein. The sample consists of more than 150,000 distinct CDR3 sequences, 60% of them appearing once. These data belong to a study of tumor-infiltrating lymphocytes in primary liver carcinoma. Overall study results and limits: It was in tumors, not blood, that the top-250-clone fraction was significantly higher (p = 0.039).

The V gene's germline CDR1 is MGHRA and CDR2 YSYEKL. The CDR3 totals 14 residues. Alongside blood RNA obtained from unsorted whole blood, germline DNA was also extracted. The TCR was taken from a man aged 35-49 years with primary liver carcinoma and hepatitis B virus infection. This sequence joins TRBV4-1 and TRBJ1-6; no reliable D call. The sequenced sample was peripheral blood. In DNA, the CDR3 is TGCGCCGGCAGCCTCGACGGCAATAATTCACCCCTCCACTTT. Translation gives CAGSLDGNNSPLHF.